This TCR beta chain was identified in a study of CD8+ T cells in alopecia areata. Notes on the study in general: Tofacitinib significantly reduced both scalp clonality and expanded CD8+ clones among the top 100. Scalp specimens additionally yield sequences from normal skin's resident alphabeta T cells. Under tofacitinib, numerous expanded lesional clonotypes remained detectable in scalp and blood.

Indicated treatment: oral pan-JAK inhibitor, 5-10 mg twice daily. Individuals with alopecia areata gave both lesional scalp punch biopsies and peripheral blood for collection. As for this clone: What it recognizes is unknown.

The V end was cut by 6 bases, the J end by 2 bases, with 20 bases between. Germline-derived CDR1 and CDR2 are SQVTM and ANQGSEA. This CDR3 has 15 amino acids. Reverse transcribed after extraction, RNA yielded cDNA as the sequencing template. Produced via immunoSEQ multiplex PCR; TCRdb's table is partial and in-frame only. This repertoire shows over 100,000 clones, 50% to 55% found once; its top ten account for roughly 0.5%. The TCR sequence derives from a human donor with alopecia areata. This sequence joins TRBV29-1 and TRBJ2-7, with D maybe TRBD1 (7 bases). The specimen was CD4+ T cells sorted from blood, collected at week 4, from a patient treated with tofacitinib. CDR3: CSVGAPAGGTYEQYF. The DNA for the CDR3 is TGCAGCGTCGGGGCCCCGGCAGGGGGGACCTACGAGCAGTACTTC.